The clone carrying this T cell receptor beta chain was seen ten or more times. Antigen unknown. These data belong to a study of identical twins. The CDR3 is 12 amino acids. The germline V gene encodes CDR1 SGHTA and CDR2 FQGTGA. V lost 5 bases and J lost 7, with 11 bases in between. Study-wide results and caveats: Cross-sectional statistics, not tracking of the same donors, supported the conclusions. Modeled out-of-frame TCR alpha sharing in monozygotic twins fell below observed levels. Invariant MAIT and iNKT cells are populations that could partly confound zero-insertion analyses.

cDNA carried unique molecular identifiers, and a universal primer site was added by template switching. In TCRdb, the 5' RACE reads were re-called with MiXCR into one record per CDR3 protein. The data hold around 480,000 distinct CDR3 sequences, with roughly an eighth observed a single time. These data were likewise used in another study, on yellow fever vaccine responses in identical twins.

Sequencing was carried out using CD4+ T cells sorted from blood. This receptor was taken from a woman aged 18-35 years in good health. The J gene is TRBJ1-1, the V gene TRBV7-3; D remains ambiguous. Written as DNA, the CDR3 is TGTGCCAGCAGCCAACCCGGGGATGAAGCTTTCTTT. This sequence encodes CASSQPGDEAFF.